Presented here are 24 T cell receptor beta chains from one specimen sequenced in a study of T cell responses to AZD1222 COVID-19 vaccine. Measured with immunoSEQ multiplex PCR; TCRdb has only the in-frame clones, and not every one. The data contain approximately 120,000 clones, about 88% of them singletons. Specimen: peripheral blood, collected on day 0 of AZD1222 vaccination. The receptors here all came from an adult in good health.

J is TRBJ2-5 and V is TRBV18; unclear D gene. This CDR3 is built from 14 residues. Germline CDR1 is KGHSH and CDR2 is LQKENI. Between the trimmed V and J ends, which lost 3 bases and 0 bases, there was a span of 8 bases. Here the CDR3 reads CASSPTEYQETQYF. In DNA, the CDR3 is TGTGCCAGCTCACCCACTGAATACCAAGAGACCCAGTACTTC.

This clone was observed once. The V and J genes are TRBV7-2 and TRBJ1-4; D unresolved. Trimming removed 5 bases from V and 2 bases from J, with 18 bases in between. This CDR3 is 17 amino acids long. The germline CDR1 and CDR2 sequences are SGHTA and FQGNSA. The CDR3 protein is CASSPDPRLGTNEKLFF. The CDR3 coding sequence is TGTGCCAGCAGCCCTGACCCGCGCCTAGGGACTAATGAAAAACTGTTTTTT.

The CDR3 DNA is TGTGCCAGCAGTACTACCAGCGGGAACACCGGGGAGCTGTTTTTT. It translates to CASSTTSGNTGELFF. J is TRBJ2-2 and V is TRBV6-4; the D gene is possibly TRBD2 (5 bases). V lost 5 bases and J lost 1, with 11 bases in between. The V gene's germline CDR1 is MRHNA and CDR2 SNTAGT. The CDR3 is 15 residues long.

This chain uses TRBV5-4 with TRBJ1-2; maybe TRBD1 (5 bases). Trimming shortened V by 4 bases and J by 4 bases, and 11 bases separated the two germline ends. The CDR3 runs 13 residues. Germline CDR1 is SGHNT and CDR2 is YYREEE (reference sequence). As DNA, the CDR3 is TGTGCCAGCAGCCCGGGACGGATCTATGGCTACACCTTC. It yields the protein CASSPGRIYGYTF.

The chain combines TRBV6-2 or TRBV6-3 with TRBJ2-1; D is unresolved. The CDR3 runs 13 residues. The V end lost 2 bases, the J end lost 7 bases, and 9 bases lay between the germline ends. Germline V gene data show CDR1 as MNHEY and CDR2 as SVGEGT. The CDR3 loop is CASSYKYWNEQFF. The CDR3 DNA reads TGTGCCAGCAGTTACAAGTATTGGAATGAGCAGTTCTTC.

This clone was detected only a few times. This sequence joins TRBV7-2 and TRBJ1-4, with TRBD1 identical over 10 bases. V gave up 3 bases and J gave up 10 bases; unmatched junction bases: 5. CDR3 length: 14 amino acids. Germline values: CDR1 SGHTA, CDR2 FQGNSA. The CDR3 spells CASSFGTGDLKLFF. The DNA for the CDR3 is TGTGCCAGCAGCTTTGGGACAGGGGATTTAAAACTGTTTTTT.

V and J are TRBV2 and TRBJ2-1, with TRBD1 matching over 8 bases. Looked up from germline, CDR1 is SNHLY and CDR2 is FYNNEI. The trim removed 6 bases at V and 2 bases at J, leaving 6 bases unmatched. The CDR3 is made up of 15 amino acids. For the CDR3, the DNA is TGTGCCAGCAGCGACCGACAGGGGACCTACAATGAGCAGTTCTTC. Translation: CASSDRQGTYNEQFF.

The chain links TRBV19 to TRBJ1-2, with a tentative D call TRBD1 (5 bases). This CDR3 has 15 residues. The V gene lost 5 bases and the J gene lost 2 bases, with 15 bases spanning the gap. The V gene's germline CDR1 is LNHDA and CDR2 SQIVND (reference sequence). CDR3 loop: CASSPQGTSNYGYTF. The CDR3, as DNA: TGTGCCAGTAGTCCGCAGGGTACCTCGAACTATGGCTACACCTTC.

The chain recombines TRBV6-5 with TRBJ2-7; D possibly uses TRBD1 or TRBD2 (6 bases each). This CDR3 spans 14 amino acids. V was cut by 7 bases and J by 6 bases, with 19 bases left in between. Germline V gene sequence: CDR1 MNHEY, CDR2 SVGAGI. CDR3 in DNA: TGTGCCAGCACGGGGGCCAGGGCACCCCGCGAGCAGTACTTC. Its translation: CASTGARAPREQYF.

Here the CDR3 DNA reads TGTGCCAGCAGTCAAATAGGGACAGCGAACACTGAAGCTTTCTTT. This encodes CASSQIGTANTEAFF. This chain connects TRBV6-5 to TRBJ1-1, with TRBD1 matching over 7 bases. Looked up from germline, CDR1 is MNHEY and CDR2 is SVGAGI. The length of the CDR3 is 15 residues. The ends lost 5 bases at V and 1 base at J; junction bases unmatched: 7.

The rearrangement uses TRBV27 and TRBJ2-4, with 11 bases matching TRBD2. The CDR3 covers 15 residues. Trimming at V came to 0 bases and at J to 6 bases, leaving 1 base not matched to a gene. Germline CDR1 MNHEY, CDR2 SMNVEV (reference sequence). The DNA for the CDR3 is TGTGCCAGCAGTTTATCGCTAGCGGGGGGAAACATTCAGTACTTC. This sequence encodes CASSLSLAGGNIQYF.

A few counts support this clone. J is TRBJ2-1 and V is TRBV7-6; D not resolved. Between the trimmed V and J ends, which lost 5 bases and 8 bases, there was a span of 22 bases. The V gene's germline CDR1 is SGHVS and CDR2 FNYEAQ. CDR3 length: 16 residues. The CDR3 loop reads CASSAYQRLDRDEQFF. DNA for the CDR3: TGTGCCAGCAGCGCATATCAGAGACTGGATAGGGATGAGCAGTTCTTC.

The DNA of the CDR3 is TGTGCCAGCAGCCCCTACCGGGAAGGGTCCTCTGGAAACACCATATATTTT. Translating gives CASSPYREGSSGNTIYF. V gene TRBV14 combines with J gene TRBJ1-3; D is unresolved. The CDR3 has 17 residues. Germline V gene lookup returns CDR1 SGHDN and CDR2 FVKESK. V dropped 4 bases and J dropped 0 bases, with 16 bases sitting between them. The whole variable domain, remainder taken from reference TRBV14 and TRBJ1-3, is EAGVTQFPSHSVIEKGQTVTLRCDPISGHDNLYWYRRVMGKEIKFLLHFVKESKQDESGMPNNRFLAERTGGTYSTLKVQPAELEDSGVYFCASSPYREGSSGNTIYFGEGSWLTVV.

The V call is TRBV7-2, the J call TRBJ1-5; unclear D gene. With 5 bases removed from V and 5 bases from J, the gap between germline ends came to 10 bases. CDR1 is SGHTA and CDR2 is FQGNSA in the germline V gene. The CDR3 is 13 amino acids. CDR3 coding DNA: TGTGCCAGCAGCCCCTTAGGCGATCAGCCCCAGCATTTT. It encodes CASSPLGDQPQHF.

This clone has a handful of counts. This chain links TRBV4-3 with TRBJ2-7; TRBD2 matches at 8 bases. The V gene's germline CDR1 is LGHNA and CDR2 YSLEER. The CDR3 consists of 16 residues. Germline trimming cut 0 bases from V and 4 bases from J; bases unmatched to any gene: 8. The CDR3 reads CASSQDRAGLGYEQYF. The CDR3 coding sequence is TGCGCCAGCAGCCAAGATCGAGCGGGACTAGGATACGAGCAGTACTTC.

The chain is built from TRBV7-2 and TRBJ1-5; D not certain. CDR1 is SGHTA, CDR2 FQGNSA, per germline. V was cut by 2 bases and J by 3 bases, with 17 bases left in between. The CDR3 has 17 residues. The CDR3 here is CASSLYSGLSLNQPQHF. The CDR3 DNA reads TGTGCCAGCAGCTTATACTCTGGCCTTAGCCTCAATCAGCCCCAGCATTTT.

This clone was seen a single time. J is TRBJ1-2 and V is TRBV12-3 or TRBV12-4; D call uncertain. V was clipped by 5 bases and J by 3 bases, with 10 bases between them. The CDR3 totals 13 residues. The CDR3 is CASSLGGDYGYTF. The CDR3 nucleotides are TGTGCCAGCAGTCTAGGTGGGGACTATGGCTACACCTTC.

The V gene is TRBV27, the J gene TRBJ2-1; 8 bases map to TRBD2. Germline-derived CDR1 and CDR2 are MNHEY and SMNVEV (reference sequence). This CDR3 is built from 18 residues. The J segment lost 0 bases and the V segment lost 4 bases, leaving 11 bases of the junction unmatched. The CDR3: CASSSSSGTLLSYNEQFF. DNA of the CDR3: TGTGCCAGCAGTTCCAGTAGCGGGACCCTTCTCTCCTACAATGAGCAGTTCTTC.

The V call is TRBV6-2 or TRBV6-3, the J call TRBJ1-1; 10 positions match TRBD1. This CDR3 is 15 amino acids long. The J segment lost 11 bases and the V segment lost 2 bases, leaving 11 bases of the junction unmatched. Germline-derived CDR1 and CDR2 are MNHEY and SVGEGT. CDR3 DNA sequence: TGTGCCAGCAGTTACCCCCCCGGGACAGGGGTGGGGGCTTTCTTT. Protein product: CASSYPPGTGVGAFF.

CDR3 sequence reads: CAWSVDGVEQFF. Here the CDR3 DNA reads TGTGCCTGGAGTGTTGATGGGGTTGAGCAGTTCTTC. The V gene is TRBV30, the J gene TRBJ2-1, with D unclear. CDR3 size: 12 residues. CDR1 is GTSNPN, CDR2 SVGIG, per germline (reference sequence). Trimming shortened V by 0 bases and J by 9 bases, and 9 bases separated the two germline ends. The entire variable domain, with the rest obtained from reference TRBV30 and TRBJ2-1, is as follows: SQTIHQWPATLVQPVGSPLSLECTVEGTSNPNLYWYRQAAGRGLQLLFYSVGIGQISSEVPQNLSASRPQDRQFILSSKKLLLSDSGFYLCAWSVDGVEQFFGPGTRLTVL.

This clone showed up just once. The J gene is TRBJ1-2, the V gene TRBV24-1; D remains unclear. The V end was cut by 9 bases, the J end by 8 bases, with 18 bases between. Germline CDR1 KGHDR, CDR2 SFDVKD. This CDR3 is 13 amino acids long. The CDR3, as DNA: TGTGCCACCCCCCTAAAGCAGGCATCCGGCTACACCTTC. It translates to CATPLKQASGYTF.

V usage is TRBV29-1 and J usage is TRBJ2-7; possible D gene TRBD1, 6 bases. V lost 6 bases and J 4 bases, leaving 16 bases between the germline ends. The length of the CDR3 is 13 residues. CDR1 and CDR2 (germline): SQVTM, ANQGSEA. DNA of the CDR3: TGCAGCGTGGCCTGGACAGCCTCATACGAGCAGTACTTC. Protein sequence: CSVAWTASYEQYF.

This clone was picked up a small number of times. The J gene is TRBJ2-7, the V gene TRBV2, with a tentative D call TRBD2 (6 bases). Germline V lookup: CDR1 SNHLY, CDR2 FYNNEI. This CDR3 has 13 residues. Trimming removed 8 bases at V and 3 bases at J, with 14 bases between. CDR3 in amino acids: CASGGTPDYEQYF. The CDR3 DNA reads TGTGCCAGCGGGGGGACTCCTGACTACGAGCAGTACTTC.

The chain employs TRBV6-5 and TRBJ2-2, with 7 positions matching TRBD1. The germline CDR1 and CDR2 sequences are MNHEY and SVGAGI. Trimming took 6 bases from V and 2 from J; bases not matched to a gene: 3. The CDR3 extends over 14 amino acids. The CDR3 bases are TGTGCCAGCAGACGACAGGGAAACACCGGGGAGCTGTTTTTT. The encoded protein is CASRRQGNTGELFF.